Presented here are 22 T cell receptor beta chains from one specimen sequenced in a study of T-cell reconstitution after alpha-beta-depleted transplantation in children. The TCRbeta library incorporated unique molecular identifiers. TCRdb processed the PCR reads anew with MiXCR; each CDR3 protein has one entry. The sample includes fewer than 550,000 distinct CDR3 sequences, more than 9.5% of them seen just once. The sequencing used PBMCs, mostly from graft donor cells, collected 180 days after TCRalphabeta/CD19-depleted stem cell transplant. Source of these receptors: a female patient aged 2 to 10 who had a stem cell transplant for aplastic anemia, so the T cells may come from the graft donor.

This clonotype was found a few times. The chain recombines TRBV20-1 with TRBJ1-2; the match to TRBD1 covers 8 bases. This CDR3 spans 12 amino acids. The germline V gene has CDR1 DFQATT and CDR2 SNEGSKA (reference sequence). Trimming removed 6 bases from V and 5 bases from J; junction bases left unmatched: 5. This CDR3 reads CSAQGAFYGYTF. In DNA form, the CDR3 reads TGCAGTGCGCAGGGGGCATTTTATGGCTACACCTTC.

A few counts support this clonotype. The chain is built from TRBV5-1 and TRBJ1-4, with D tentatively TRBD1 (6 bases). CDR1 SGHRS and CDR2 YFSETQ come from the germline V gene. The CDR3 has 14 residues. Trimming pared 6 bases from V and 3 bases from J, leaving 12 bases between. The CDR3 region has the DNA TGCGCCAGCACGCCGGACAGACCTAATGAAAAACTGTTTTTT. Its translation is CASTPDRPNEKLFF.

This chain joins TRBV5-1 and TRBJ2-1; 11 bases map to TRBD2. The CDR3 extends over 14 amino acids. Germline values: CDR1 SGHRS, CDR2 YFSETQ. The junction had 4 bases not matched to a gene; V was cut back by 0 bases and J by 11 bases. CDR3 region: CASSLEASGGQQFF. The CDR3 DNA is TGCGCCAGCAGCTTGGAGGCTAGCGGGGGGCAGCAGTTCTTC.

This chain uses TRBV20-1 with TRBJ2-1; TRBD2 is a possible D gene (5 bases). The CDR3 runs to 16 residues. Germline CDR1 DFQATT, CDR2 SNEGSKA (reference sequence). V was clipped by 0 bases and J by 1 base, with 13 bases between them. CDR3 loop: CSARDPWRRSYNEQFF. The CDR3 bases are TGCAGTGCTAGAGATCCTTGGAGGAGGTCCTACAATGAGCAGTTCTTC.

This clonotype has only a few counts. The chain employs TRBV20-1 and TRBJ1-2; 7 bases are shared with TRBD1. Germline lookup yields CDR1 DFQATT and CDR2 SNEGSKA (reference sequence). The CDR3 has 13 residues. J gave up 6 bases and V 5 bases, and 9 bases lay outside the gene matches. CDR3 DNA: TGCAGTGCTGACTCCAGGGGGTTGGATGGCTACACCTTC. Its protein is CSADSRGLDGYTF.

This clonotype came up a few times. The rearrangement uses TRBV7-2 and TRBJ2-7, with TRBD2 matching 13 bases. The V segment lost 0 bases and the J segment 5 bases; nucleotides outside the gene matches: 10. The length of the CDR3 is 18 residues. Germline V CDR1 and CDR2: SGHTA, FQGNSA. CDR3: CASSLARGLAGRLNEQYF. DNA of the CDR3: TGTGCCAGCAGCTTAGCGCGGGGACTAGCGGGGCGCTTAAACGAGCAGTACTTC.

This clonotype was observed a few times. At one of its ends the junction is not consistent with the germline gene, which may arise from a read error. The chain recombines TRBV5-5 with TRBJ2-6; 8 positions match TRBD2. Germline V gene sequence: CDR1 SGHKS, CDR2 YYEKEE (reference sequence). This CDR3 has 17 amino acids. Here the CDR3 DNA reads TGTGCCAGCAGCTCTTCCGTTTGGCCGGGAGGGGCCAACGGCCTGACTTTC. Its protein product is CASSSSVWPGGANGLTF.

This clonotype was counted at least ten times. The V call is TRBV28, the J call TRBJ1-2, with D unclear. CDR3 length: 16 residues. V dropped 6 bases and J dropped 0 bases, with 17 bases sitting between them. CDR1 and CDR2 (germline): MDHEN, SYDVKM. The CDR3 sequence: CASSRHSYSSNYGYTF. CDR3 nucleotide sequence: TGTGCCAGCAGCAGACATAGTTATTCCTCTAACTATGGCTACACCTTC.

This clonotype was observed a handful of times. V and J are TRBV5-1 and TRBJ2-1, with 10 bases aligning to TRBD2. Losses at the gene ends were 2 bases for V and 4 bases for J; bases not matched to a gene: 6. Germline CDR1 SGHRS, CDR2 YFSETQ. This CDR3 contains 16 residues. CDR3 DNA sequence: TGCGCCAGCAGCTTTATCGGGACTAGCGAATACAATGAGCAGTTCTTC. It codes for CASSFIGTSEYNEQFF.

This clonotype appeared a few times. The genes are TRBV11-1 and TRBJ2-7; 9 bases agree with TRBD1. CDR3 length equals 13 residues. The V and J ends lost 10 bases and 5 bases, in that order; junction bases with no gene match: 9. Germline CDR1 SGHAT, CDR2 FQDESV (reference sequence). The CDR3 loop reads CATTGTGGNEQYF. DNA for the CDR3: TGTGCCACCACGGGTACAGGGGGCAACGAGCAGTACTTC.

This clonotype turned up a few times. The rearrangement links TRBV6-5 to TRBJ2-7; 9 nucleotides align to TRBD2. This CDR3 contains 15 residues. Germline loops: CDR1 MNHEY, CDR2 SVGAGI. V lost 4 bases, J lost 0 bases, and 4 bases stayed unmatched. The CDR3 nucleotides read TGTGCCAGCAGTTCCGGGACTAGCAACTCCTACGAGCAGTACTTC. The encoded protein is CASSSGTSNSYEQYF.

This sequence joins TRBV20-1 and TRBJ2-7; D call uncertain. The V gene lost 6 bases and the J gene lost 4 bases, with 10 bases spanning the gap. Germline values: CDR1 DFQATT, CDR2 SNEGSKA (reference sequence). The CDR3 extends over 11 amino acids. DNA for the CDR3: TGCAGTGCCCGCGCCATGTACGAGCAGTACTTC. Its translation: CSARAMYEQYF.

This clonotype occurred many times. The chain is built from TRBV20-1 and TRBJ2-3; no reliable D call. Trimming stripped 6 bases from V and 2 bases from J, with 18 bases between. The V gene's germline CDR1 is DFQATT and CDR2 SNEGSKA (reference sequence). The CDR3 extends over 15 amino acids. DNA for the CDR3: TGCAGTGCCTCCGGACCCCGCGGAACCACAGATACGCAGTATTTT. Translation: CSASGPRGTTDTQYF.

The V call is TRBV9, the J call TRBJ2-7; TRBD2 might be the D (6 bases). Per the germline V gene, CDR1 is SGDLS and CDR2 is YYNGEE. The CDR3 loop spans 16 amino acids. The ends were cut back, 0 bases at V and 2 bases at J, with 15 bases in the middle. CDR3 DNA sequence: TGTGCCAGCAGCGTAGGCCCCAGCGGGTATGCCTACGAGCAGTACTTC. It encodes CASSVGPSGYAYEQYF.

This chain links TRBV28 with TRBJ1-5, with TRBD1 matching 9 bases. V trimming: 4 bases; J trimming: 6 bases; junction bases outside the gene matches: 10. The CDR3 runs to 16 residues. Germline CDR1 reads MDHEN; CDR2 reads SYDVKM. The CDR3: CASSSRGQGSVQPQHF. The DNA of the CDR3 is TGTGCCAGCAGTTCACGAGGACAGGGGTCTGTTCAGCCCCAGCATTTT.

The chain has TRBV11-1 and TRBJ2-3; D is perhaps TRBD1 or TRBD2 (5 bases each). CDR1 and CDR2 (germline): SGHAT, FQDESV (reference sequence). V was clipped by 2 bases and J by 10 bases, with 13 bases between them. The CDR3 spans 13 residues. CDR3 sequence reads: CASSLFAGAAQYF. CDR3 bases: TGTGCCAGCAGCTTATTCGCCGGGGCGGCGCAGTATTTT.

This clonotype was observed a handful of times. V and J are TRBV2 and TRBJ2-5; TRBD2 matches 9 bases. Trimming removed 0 bases from V and 2 bases from J; junction bases left unmatched: 4. There are 16 residues in the CDR3. The germline gives CDR1 SNHLY, CDR2 FYNNEI. The CDR3 loop is CASSEANSGGQETQYF. For the CDR3, the DNA is TGTGCCAGCAGTGAAGCTAATAGCGGGGGACAAGAGACCCAGTACTTC.

The V call is TRBV6-2 or TRBV6-3, the J call TRBJ2-3, with a tentative D call TRBD1 (5 bases). The germline gives CDR1 MNHEY, CDR2 SVGEGT. Trimming stripped 3 bases from V and 5 bases from J, with 27 bases between. This CDR3 contains 19 residues. The CDR3, as DNA: TGTGCCAGCAGTTATCGCTCCGGAAGCTCCAGGGCTTCGAGAGATACGCAGTATTTT. It translates to CASSYRSGSSRASRDTQYF.

This chain connects TRBV13 to TRBJ2-1, with 9 bases that match TRBD2. The trim removed 5 bases at V and 2 bases at J, leaving 7 bases unmatched. This CDR3 comprises 16 residues. CDR1 and CDR2 from the germline V gene are PRHDT and FYEKMQ (reference sequence). In nucleotides, the CDR3 is TGTGCCAGCAGCACCCTGGGACTAGCCCCCTACAATGAGCAGTTCTTC. Translated: CASSTLGLAPYNEQFF.

This chain uses TRBV6-5 with TRBJ1-1, with D tentatively TRBD1 (6 bases). Trimming took off 2 bases at V and 1 base at J, with 11 bases between the two ends. Germline CDR1 MNHEY, CDR2 SVGAGI. This CDR3 contains 15 residues. CDR3 residues: CASSYGRGSNTEAFF. The DNA for the CDR3 is TGTGCCAGCAGTTACGGCAGGGGCTCGAACACTGAAGCTTTCTTT.

This clonotype occurred a few times. This rearrangement joins TRBV2 to TRBJ2-3; D may be TRBD2 (6 bases). Germline values: CDR1 SNHLY, CDR2 FYNNEI. V was clipped by 6 bases and J by 3 bases, with 10 bases between them. This CDR3 has 13 residues. CDR3 in DNA: TGTGCCAGCAGGGAGGGGATAACAGATACGCAGTATTTT. Translation: CASREGITDTQYF.

V gene TRBV7-2 combines with J gene TRBJ1-2, with TRBD1 matching 10 bases. The CDR3 is 15 amino acids. V shed 1 base and J 7 bases; nucleotides not matched to a gene: 6. Germline CDR1 is SGHTA and CDR2 is FQGNSA. CDR3 nucleotide sequence: TGTGCCAGCAGCTTAGGCGGGACAGGGGCTTTTGGCTACACCTTC. This gives the protein CASSLGGTGAFGYTF.